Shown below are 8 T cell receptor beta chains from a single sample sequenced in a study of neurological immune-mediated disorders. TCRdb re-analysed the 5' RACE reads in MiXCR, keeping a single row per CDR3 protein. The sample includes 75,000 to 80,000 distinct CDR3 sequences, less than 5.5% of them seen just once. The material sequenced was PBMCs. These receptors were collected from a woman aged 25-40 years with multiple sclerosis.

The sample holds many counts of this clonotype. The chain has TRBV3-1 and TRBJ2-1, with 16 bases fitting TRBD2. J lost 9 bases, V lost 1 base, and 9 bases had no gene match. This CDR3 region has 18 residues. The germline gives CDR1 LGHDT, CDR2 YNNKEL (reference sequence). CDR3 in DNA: TGTGCCAGCAGCCAAGTCCCGGGACTAGCGGGAGGGCCGCTTGAGCAGTTCTTC. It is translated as CASSQVPGLAGGPLEQFF.

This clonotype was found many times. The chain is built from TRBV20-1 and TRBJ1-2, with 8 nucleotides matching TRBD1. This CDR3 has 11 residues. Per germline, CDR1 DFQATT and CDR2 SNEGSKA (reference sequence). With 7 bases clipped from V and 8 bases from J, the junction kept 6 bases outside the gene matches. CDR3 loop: CSVSQGGGYTF. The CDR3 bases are TGCAGTGTTTCACAGGGGGGAGGCTACACCTTC.

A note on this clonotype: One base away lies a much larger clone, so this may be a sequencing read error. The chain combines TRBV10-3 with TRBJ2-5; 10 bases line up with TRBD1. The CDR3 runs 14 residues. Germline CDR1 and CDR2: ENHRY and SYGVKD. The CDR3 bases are TGTGCCATCAGTGGTGGGACAGGGGCGGAGAACCAGTACTTC. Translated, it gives CAISGGTGAENQYF.

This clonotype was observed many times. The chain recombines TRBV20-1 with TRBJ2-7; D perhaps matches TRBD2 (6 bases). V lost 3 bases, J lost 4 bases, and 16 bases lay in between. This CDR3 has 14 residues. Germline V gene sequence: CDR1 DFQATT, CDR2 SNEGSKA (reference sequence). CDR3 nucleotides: TGCAGTGCTAGGAAAGCGGGTAGCGGATACGAGCAGTACTTC. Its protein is CSARKAGSGYEQYF.

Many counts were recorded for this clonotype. The CDR3 region is CASSLEVTGIGNEQFF. CDR3 nucleotides: TGCGCCAGCAGCTTGGAGGTGACAGGGATCGGCAATGAGCAGTTCTTC. This chain uses TRBV5-1 with TRBJ2-1; 7 nucleotides line up with TRBD1. The V segment lost 0 bases and the J segment 6 bases; nucleotides outside the gene matches: 9. The CDR3 consists of 16 residues. In germline, CDR1 is SGHRS, CDR2 YFSETQ.

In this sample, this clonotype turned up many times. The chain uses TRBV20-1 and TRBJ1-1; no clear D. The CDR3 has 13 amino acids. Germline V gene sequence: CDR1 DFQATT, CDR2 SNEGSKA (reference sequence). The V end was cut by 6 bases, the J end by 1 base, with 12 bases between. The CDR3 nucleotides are TGCAGTGCCGTGAGAGCTGAGAACACTGAAGCTTTCTTT. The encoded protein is CSAVRAENTEAFF.

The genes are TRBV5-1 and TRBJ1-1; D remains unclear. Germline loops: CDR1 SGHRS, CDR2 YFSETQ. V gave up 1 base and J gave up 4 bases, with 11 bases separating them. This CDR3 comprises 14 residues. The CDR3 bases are TGCGCCAGCAGCTTGTACGTAGGCAGCACTGAAGCTTTCTTT. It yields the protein CASSLYVGSTEAFF.

The CDR3 region has the DNA TGTGCCAGCAGTTTCGGCAGGGGCGGAGGGGAGACCCAGTACTTC. As protein: CASSFGRGGGETQYF. The chain couples TRBV28 to TRBJ2-5, with D perhaps matching TRBD1 or TRBD2 (6 bases each). This CDR3 is 15 amino acids long. V was pared by 3 bases and J by 5 bases, with 16 bases between. Germline assignment: CDR1 MDHEN and CDR2 SYDVKM.